Included here is one T cell receptor (beta chain) sequence, with context. Primers included in the PCR were 60 Vbeta and 13 Jbeta primers. The table came from immunoSEQ multiplex PCR; TCRdb's copy has only in-frame clones and leaves some out. The sample records about 76,000 clones, more than 60% being singletons. Germline CDR1 and CDR2: SGHAT and FQNNGV. The CDR3 spans 12 residues. Between the trimmed V and J ends, which lost 3 bases and 10 bases, there was a span of 12 bases. The data are from a study of cytomegalovirus exposure and HLA in healthy donors. The genes are TRBV11-2 and TRBJ1-1; D is uncertain. Specimen: PBMCs. This clonotype originated in a male donor in good health and CMV-seropositive. CDR3 nucleotide sequence: TGTGCCAGCAGCTTGGGAGTTTCGGGAGCTTTCTTT. Translating gives CASSLGVSGAFF.